The clone carrying this T cell receptor (beta chain) was picked up many times. These data are taken from a study of patients with pleural tuberculosis. TCRdb re-derived calls from the reads in MiXCR, one entry per CDR3 protein. The sample lists 25,000 to 35,000 distinct CDR3 sequences; 15% to 20% were seen once. Germline V gene sequence: CDR1 MDHEN, CDR2 SYDVKM. This CDR3 spans 18 amino acids. V was trimmed by 5 bases and J by 0 bases, leaving 20 bases between them. Sequencing was done on a sample of peripheral blood. This chain connects TRBV28 to TRBJ2-1; D is unresolved. This TCR was recovered from a human donor with pleural tuberculosis. The CDR3 nucleotides read TGTGCCAGCAGTCTCGGCCTCTTCGACTCGAGCTCCTACAATGAGCAGTTCTTC. Protein product: CASSLGLFDSSSYNEQFF. The whole variable domain, remainder taken from reference TRBV28 and TRBJ2-1, is DVKVTQSSRYLVKRTGEKVFLECVQDMDHENMFWYRQDPGLGLRLIYFSYDVKMKEKGDIPEGYSVSREKKERFSLILESASTNQTSMYLCASSLGLFDSSSYNEQFFGPGTRLTVL.